The 21 T cell receptor beta chains below were found in one sample sequenced in a study of blood T cell repertoires in COVID-19 (TCRdb year 2020). Preparation of the library involved the immunoSEQ multiplex PCR assay. TCRdb took this table from immuneACCESS and kept in-frame rearrangements with V and J called. Such tables lack part of the clones; where checked against another copy, unresolved V genes explain under half of the gap, and the rest is unexplained. This sample is represented by 400,000 or so clones; about 87% of them were singletons. The ten largest clonotypes hold approximately 1.9% of the sample. Sequencing was carried out using PBMCs or T cells enriched from blood (not recorded which). These receptors were obtained from a middle-aged man in a cohort exposed to, infected with or recovered from COVID-19 (not recorded which).

The chain combines TRBV5-5 with TRBJ2-2, with 7 positions matching TRBD1. The CDR3 spans 16 residues. The V gene's germline CDR1 is SGHKS and CDR2 YYEKEE (reference sequence). Trimming cost V 2 bases and J 6 bases; bases outside gene matches: 10. The CDR3 loop reads CASSLDDRVFAGELFF. CDR3 DNA: TGTGCCAGCAGCTTAGACGACAGGGTGTTTGCCGGGGAGCTGTTTTTT.

J is TRBJ2-7 and V is TRBV30; the D is unclear. The germline CDR1 and CDR2 sequences are GTSNPN and SVGIG (reference sequence). CDR3 size: 15 residues. V lost 0 bases and J lost 1, with 13 bases in between. CDR3 bases: TGTGCCTGGAGTGTGGGCAGTAGTCCGTCCTACGAGCAGTACTTC. Translating gives CAWSVGSSPSYEQYF.

The chain recombines TRBV30 with TRBJ2-2; TRBD1 might be the D (5 bases). The CDR3 consists of 14 residues. V shed 4 bases and J shed 5 bases, with 14 bases lying between them. Germline V gives CDR1 GTSNPN, CDR2 SVGIG (reference sequence). CDR3 sequence: CAWTGSPGTGELFF. CDR3 sequence (DNA): TGTGCCTGGACCGGGTCCCCAGGGACCGGGGAGCTGTTTTTT.

The CDR3 is CASSSLAGSGITGELFF. The CDR3 DNA follows: TGTGCCAGCAGCTCTTTAGCGGGAAGTGGTATCACCGGGGAGCTGTTTTTT. The rearrangement links TRBV11-3 to TRBJ2-2; 8 positions match TRBD2. The CDR3 consists of 17 residues. Germline trimming cut 4 bases from V and 4 bases from J; bases unmatched to any gene: 11. Germline loops: CDR1 SGHNT, CDR2 YENEEA.

The chain has TRBV5-1 and TRBJ2-1, with TRBD2 matching 7 bases. Germline V gene data show CDR1 as SGHRS and CDR2 as YFSETQ. Germline trimming cut 0 bases from V and 5 bases from J; bases unmatched to any gene: 2. This CDR3 is built from 14 residues. The CDR3 spells CASSLDGGDNEQFF. The CDR3 DNA reads TGCGCCAGCAGCTTGGATGGGGGGGACAATGAGCAGTTCTTC.

This chain links TRBV6-5 with TRBJ1-1; D unresolved. Germline V gene sequence: CDR1 MNHEY, CDR2 SVGAGI. V gave up 6 bases and J gave up 0 bases, with 8 bases separating them. This CDR3 is built from 13 residues. The CDR3 sequence: CASSPYMNTEAFF. CDR3 nucleotides: TGTGCCAGCAGCCCATACATGAACACTGAAGCTTTCTTT.

V gene TRBV5-1 combines with J gene TRBJ2-5, with 10 bases identical to TRBD2. V was pared by 4 bases and J by 3 bases, with 3 bases of the junction left unmatched. Germline V CDR1 and CDR2: SGHRS, YFSETQ. CDR3 length: 14 residues. The CDR3 loop reads CASSPGLAEETQYF. CDR3 nucleotide sequence: TGCGCCAGCAGCCCTGGACTAGCGGAAGAGACCCAGTACTTC.

The genes are TRBV28 and TRBJ2-2; D is uncertain. Germline CDR1 and CDR2: MDHEN and SYDVKM. There are 13 residues in the CDR3. V shed 7 bases and J shed 4 bases, with 10 bases lying between them. CDR3 sequence: CASMRSGTGELFF. CDR3 coding DNA: TGTGCCAGCATGCGGTCGGGCACCGGGGAGCTGTTTTTT.

The rearrangement joins TRBV5-1 to TRBJ2-2; D remains ambiguous. The V gene lost 10 bases and the J gene lost 0 bases, with 13 bases spanning the gap. Germline-derived CDR1 and CDR2 are SGHRS and YFSETQ. The CDR3 consists of 14 residues. CDR3 nucleotide sequence: TGCGCCGGTCGTGTCGCGGCGAACACCGGGGAGCTGTTTTTT. This sequence encodes CAGRVAANTGELFF.

This clone is a singleton in its sample. J is TRBJ1-2 and V is TRBV24-1, with D perhaps matching TRBD1 (5 bases). Germline assignment: CDR1 KGHDR and CDR2 SFDVKD. V lost 7 bases, J lost 8 bases, and 13 bases lay in between. The CDR3 has 12 amino acids. For the CDR3, the DNA is TGTGCCACCAGCCCGGGAGACAGAGGCTACACCTTC. The encoded protein is CATSPGDRGYTF.

This chain links TRBV3-1 (or the pseudogene TRBV3-2) with TRBJ2-1; 10 bases align to TRBD2. CDR3 length equals 16 residues. Germline CDR1 and CDR2: LGHDT and YNNKEL (reference sequence). J was trimmed by 4 bases and V by 0 bases; bases with no gene match: 3. The CDR3: CASSQDLLAGYNEQFF. CDR3 DNA: TGTGCCAGCAGCCAAGATCTACTAGCGGGATACAATGAGCAGTTCTTC.

This sequence joins TRBV5-1 and TRBJ2-7; D perhaps matches TRBD1 (6 bases). The CDR3 consists of 11 residues. V was shortened by 6 bases and J by 5 bases, with 9 bases between the two germline ends. In germline, CDR1 is SGHRS, CDR2 YFSETQ. The CDR3 loop reads CASTGVDEQYF. The CDR3 DNA is TGCGCCAGCACAGGGGTCGACGAGCAGTACTTC.

The rearrangement joins TRBV4-1 to TRBJ2-3; 9 positions match TRBD2. With V trimmed by 2 bases and J by 4 bases, 10 bases remained unmatched. Germline loops: CDR1 MGHRA, CDR2 YSYEKL. The CDR3 has 17 residues. The CDR3 reads CASSQKSGRTLADTQYF. As DNA, the CDR3 is TGCGCCAGCAGCCAAAAGAGCGGGAGGACCCTCGCAGATACGCAGTATTTT.

In its sample, this clone was seen once. The chain recombines TRBV6-5 with TRBJ1-2; D is undetermined. Trimming removed 4 bases at V and 8 bases at J, with 14 bases between. Germline CDR1 MNHEY, CDR2 SVGAGI. The CDR3 runs to 13 residues. The CDR3 here is CASSLNSGKGYTF. The CDR3 nucleotides read TGTGCCAGCAGTTTGAACAGCGGAAAAGGCTACACCTTC.

The chain has TRBV19 and TRBJ2-7; 8 positions agree with TRBD2. J was trimmed by 2 bases and V by 5 bases; bases with no gene match: 8. This CDR3 contains 15 residues. Germline CDR1 LNHDA, CDR2 SQIVND (reference sequence). This CDR3 reads CASSLLAEPPYEQYF. Written as DNA, the CDR3 is TGTGCCAGTAGTCTACTAGCGGAGCCACCCTACGAGCAGTACTTC.

CDR3 protein: CASSEAGRETQYF. DNA for the CDR3: TGCGCCAGCAGTGAAGCGGGGAGAGAGACCCAGTACTTC. The V and J genes are TRBV10-2 and TRBJ2-5; 7 nucleotides agree with TRBD2. The germline V gene has CDR1 WSHSY and CDR2 SAAADI. The CDR3 loop spans 13 amino acids. J gave up 4 bases and V 3 bases, and 2 bases lay outside the gene matches.

The CDR3 coding sequence is TGCAGCGGGCGGAAGGGGGACTATGGCTACACCTTC. Its translation: CSGRKGDYGYTF. This rearrangement joins TRBV29-1 to TRBJ1-2, with D maybe TRBD1 (6 bases). Germline V CDR1 and CDR2: SQVTM, ANQGSEA. The V and J ends lost 7 bases and 3 bases respectively, with 12 bases between them. This CDR3 contains 12 residues.

This sequence joins TRBV6-5 and TRBJ2-5; 8 bases are shared with TRBD1. The CDR3 is 13 amino acids. The germline gives CDR1 MNHEY, CDR2 SVGAGI. Trimming cost V 8 bases and J 5 bases; bases outside gene matches: 7. CDR3 loop: CASGQGAYETQYF. In nucleotides, the CDR3 is TGTGCCAGCGGTCAGGGGGCATACGAGACCCAGTACTTC.

This chain links TRBV29-1 with TRBJ1-5; D not resolved. The CDR3 totals 12 residues. Germline V lookup: CDR1 SQVTM, CDR2 ANQGSEA. V shed 4 bases and J shed 3 bases, with 7 bases lying between them. The CDR3 protein is CSVGQYNQPQHF. CDR3 nucleotides: TGCAGCGTTGGCCAGTACAATCAGCCCCAGCATTTT.

The rearrangement joins TRBV5-8 to TRBJ2-5; the match to TRBD2 covers 13 bases. CDR1 is SGHTS, CDR2 YDEGEE, per germline. The V gene end was trimmed by 0 bases and the J gene end by 1 base; junction bases not matched to a gene: 3. The CDR3 runs 17 residues. CDR3 nucleotide sequence: TGTGCCAGCAGCTTGGGACTAGCGGGAGGATCCCAAGAGACCCAGTACTTC. Amino acids: CASSLGLAGGSQETQYF.

The chain recombines TRBV2 with TRBJ2-2; 10 bases line up with TRBD1. Germline V gene sequence: CDR1 SNHLY, CDR2 FYNNEI. The J segment lost 6 bases and the V segment lost 6 bases, leaving 4 bases of the junction unmatched. The CDR3 runs to 14 residues. CDR3 region: CASRLGTGAGELFF. CDR3 nucleotides: TGTGCCAGCAGGCTTGGGACAGGGGCCGGGGAGCTGTTTTTT.